This entry lists 25 T cell receptor beta chains sequenced from one sample in a study of blood T cell repertoires in COVID-19. Method: immunoSEQ multiplex PCR; TCRdb's copy keeps in-frame clones and lacks some. This repertoire shows 250,000 to 300,000 clones, about nine tenths found once; its top ten account for more than 1%. Sequencing was carried out using PBMCs or T cells enriched from blood (not recorded which). Receptor source: a human donor in a cohort exposed to, infected with or recovered from COVID-19 (not recorded which). The donor label of this sample is uncertain.

CDR3 coding DNA: TGTGCCAGTTCACAGGGTGTTTCCTACGAGCAGTACTTC. Translating gives CASSQGVSYEQYF. The V gene is TRBV6-5, the J gene TRBJ2-7, with a possible D match to TRBD1 (6 bases). Germline-derived CDR1 and CDR2 are MNHEY and SVGAGI. V dropped 9 bases and J dropped 1 base, with 13 bases sitting between them. The CDR3 covers 13 residues.

This clone has just one count. The chain recombines TRBV2 with TRBJ2-5; maybe TRBD1 (6 bases). The length of the CDR3 is 13 residues. Trimming shortened V by 5 bases and J by 0 bases, and 7 bases separated the two germline ends. Germline values: CDR1 SNHLY, CDR2 FYNNEI. The CDR3: CASSQGNQETQYF. Written as DNA, the CDR3 is TGTGCCAGCAGTCAGGGGAACCAAGAGACCCAGTACTTC.

The chain couples TRBV19 to TRBJ1-2, with no clear D. CDR1 LNHDA and CDR2 SQIVND come from the germline V gene (reference sequence). The CDR3 loop spans 13 amino acids. The V end lost 8 bases, the J end lost 6 bases, and 16 bases lay between the germline ends. CDR3 in DNA: TGTGCCAGTCGAGAGGGTGTTTTCAATGGCTACACCTTC. Protein product: CASREGVFNGYTF.

The chain employs TRBV7-9 and TRBJ1-1, with unresolved D. The germline V and J ends were trimmed by 3 bases and 3 bases, with 11 bases remaining between them. Germline loops: CDR1 SEHNR, CDR2 FQNEAQ (reference sequence). This CDR3 comprises 14 residues. DNA of the CDR3: TGTGCCAGCAGCTTTGAGGTAGATGACACTGAAGCTTTCTTT. As protein: CASSFEVDDTEAFF.

The rearrangement uses TRBV4-1 and TRBJ2-1, with TRBD2 identical over 9 bases. V was clipped by 0 bases and J by 7 bases; unmatched bases: 10. The CDR3 covers 17 residues. In germline, CDR1 is MGHRA, CDR2 YSYEKL. CDR3 loop: CASSQDHGRGGHNEQFF. In DNA, the CDR3 is TGCGCCAGCAGCCAAGATCACGGGCGGGGGGGCCATAATGAGCAGTTCTTC.

The chain is built from TRBV7-3 and TRBJ2-7; possibly TRBD1 for D (7 bases). CDR1 is SGHTA, CDR2 FQGTGA, per germline. The CDR3 is 15 residues long. The V gene lost 5 bases and the J gene lost 3 bases, with 17 bases spanning the gap. The CDR3 region has the DNA TGTGCCAGCAGCCCCCAGGGGGGCGATAACTACGAGCAGTACTTC. It yields the protein CASSPQGGDNYEQYF.

This clone was recorded once. The chain links TRBV15 to TRBJ1-4, with D uncertain. There are 16 residues in the CDR3. Germline V gene lookup returns CDR1 LNHNV and CDR2 YYDKDF (reference sequence). The ends were cut back, 1 base at V and 6 bases at J, with 15 bases in the middle. The CDR3 region is CATSRVDGTLDEKLFF. Here the CDR3 DNA reads TGTGCCACCAGCAGAGTCGACGGAACACTAGATGAAAAACTGTTTTTT.

The rearrangement links TRBV7-2 to TRBJ1-2; 7 bases fit TRBD1. The germline V gene has CDR1 SGHTA and CDR2 FQGNSA. The CDR3 covers 13 residues. After removal of 4 bases from V and 5 bases from J, the junction contained 4 bases not matched to a gene. CDR3 DNA sequence: TGTGCCAGCAGCTCGGGCAGGGGGTATGGCTACACCTTC. Protein product: CASSSGRGYGYTF. Looking up the rest from reference TRBV7-2 and TRBJ1-2 gives the full variable domain: GAGVSQSPSNKVTEKGKDVELRCDPISGHTALYWYRQSLGQGLEFLIYFQGNSAPDKSGLPSDRFSAERTGGSVSTLTIQRTQQEDSAVYLCASSSGRGYGYTFGSGTRLTVV.

The rearrangement uses TRBV7-9 and TRBJ1-2, with D maybe TRBD1 (5 bases). With 1 base removed from V and 4 bases from J, the gap between germline ends came to 10 bases. The CDR3 is 14 amino acids. The germline V gene encodes CDR1 SEHNR and CDR2 FQNEAQ (reference sequence). CDR3 residues: CASSLEMGGYGYTF. The CDR3 DNA is TGTGCCAGCAGCTTAGAGATGGGGGGCTATGGCTACACCTTC.

V gene TRBV3-1 (or the pseudogene TRBV3-2) combines with J gene TRBJ2-1, with 8 positions matching TRBD2. The J segment lost 4 bases and the V segment lost 3 bases, leaving 5 bases of the junction unmatched. CDR1 and CDR2 from the germline V gene are LGHDT and YNNKEL (reference sequence). The CDR3 loop spans 15 amino acids. The CDR3 DNA sequence: TGTGCCAGCAGCCAGCAGCGGGGGCTATACAATGAGCAGTTCTTC. Amino acid sequence: CASSQQRGLYNEQFF.

This clone occurred once. The V call is TRBV5-1, the J call TRBJ2-2; 9 positions agree with TRBD1. The CDR3 sequence is 16 residues long. Germline CDR1 is SGHRS and CDR2 is YFSETQ. J lost 9 bases, V lost 0 bases, and 9 bases had no gene match. The CDR3 here is CASSLGTGVSLRELFF. The CDR3 DNA is TGCGCCAGCAGCTTGGGGACAGGGGTCTCTCTGCGGGAGCTGTTTTTT.

Many counts were recorded for this clone. This rearrangement joins TRBV5-6 to TRBJ2-2; TRBD1 aligns across 7 bases. V lost 3 bases to trimming and J lost 3 bases; unmatched junction nucleotides: 5. Germline CDR1 and CDR2: SGHDT and YYEEEE. The CDR3 totals 15 residues. In nucleotides, the CDR3 is TGTGCCAGCAGCTCGGACAGGCTCTACACCGGGGAGCTGTTTTTT. Translating it yields CASSSDRLYTGELFF.

The V and J genes are TRBV30 and TRBJ2-1; a possible D gene is TRBD2 (6 bases). Trimming left V 2 bases short and J 0 bases short, with 8 bases between. The germline V gene has CDR1 GTSNPN and CDR2 SVGIG (reference sequence). The length of the CDR3 is 14 residues. The CDR3 is CAWSRGSSYNEQFF. The DNA of the CDR3 is TGTGCCTGGAGTCGGGGGTCCTCCTACAATGAGCAGTTCTTC. Drawing the rest from reference TRBV30 and TRBJ2-1, the complete variable domain is SQTIHQWPATLVQPVGSPLSLECTVEGTSNPNLYWYRQAAGRGLQLLFYSVGIGQISSEVPQNLSASRPQDRQFILSSKKLLLSDSGFYLCAWSRGSSYNEQFFGPGTRLTVL.

The V gene is TRBV5-4, the J gene TRBJ2-1, with D maybe TRBD2 (7 bases). V shed 0 bases and J shed 9 bases, with 31 bases lying between them. The CDR3 is 20 residues long. Germline V CDR1 and CDR2: SGHNT, YYREEE (reference sequence). The CDR3 nucleotides read TGTGCCAGCAGCTTGGTACGGGGGGCGGCTAGCTGGGGCTCGGCTGGTGAGCAGTTCTTC. Translated, it gives CASSLVRGAASWGSAGEQFF.

This chain links TRBV7-9 with TRBJ2-3; TRBD2 matches at 9 bases. The CDR3 length is 14 residues. The V segment lost 0 bases and the J segment 7 bases; nucleotides outside the gene matches: 2. Germline loops: CDR1 SEHNR, CDR2 FQNEAQ (reference sequence). The CDR3 sequence is CASSLASGGHTQYF. CDR3 nucleotide sequence: TGTGCCAGCAGCTTAGCTAGCGGGGGTCATACGCAGTATTTT.

V and J are TRBV6-5 and TRBJ2-1; 8 bases fit TRBD2. The CDR3 has 16 amino acids. Germline loops: CDR1 MNHEY, CDR2 SVGAGI. Trimming cost V 7 bases and J 0 bases; bases outside gene matches: 8. The CDR3 here is CASTYTGGSSYNEQFF. CDR3 coding DNA: TGTGCCAGCACTTATACGGGGGGGAGCTCCTACAATGAGCAGTTCTTC.

This chain connects TRBV25-1 to TRBJ1-6, with no clear D. V was cut by 3 bases and J by 4 bases, with 4 bases left in between. Germline V gene sequence: CDR1 MGHDK, CDR2 SYGVNS. CDR3 length equals 13 residues. DNA of the CDR3: TGTGCCAGCAGTGACGGGTATAATTCACCCCTCCACTTT. Translation gives CASSDGYNSPLHF.

The J gene is TRBJ1-2, the V gene TRBV19; D is possibly TRBD1 (5 bases). The V gene's germline CDR1 is LNHDA and CDR2 SQIVND (reference sequence). Trimming cost V 3 bases and J 8 bases, with 13 bases left between them. The CDR3 extends over 13 amino acids. CDR3 protein: CASSITGGDGYTF. CDR3 coding DNA: TGTGCCAGTAGTATTACGGGAGGGGACGGCTACACCTTC.

The rearrangement joins TRBV7-9 to TRBJ1-1; 7 nucleotides line up with TRBD1. This CDR3 spans 15 amino acids. With 5 bases clipped from V and 1 base from J, the junction kept 7 bases outside the gene matches. Germline values: CDR1 SEHNR, CDR2 FQNEAQ (reference sequence). The CDR3: CASSHRQGRNTEAFF. The CDR3 DNA reads as TGTGCCAGCAGCCACAGACAGGGTCGGAACACTGAAGCTTTCTTT.

The rearrangement links TRBV25-1 to TRBJ2-1; tentatively, D is TRBD1 (5 bases). Germline-derived CDR1 and CDR2 are MGHDK and SYGVNS. The CDR3 is made up of 16 amino acids. Trimming cost V 7 bases and J 3 bases, with 19 bases left between them. CDR3 amino acids: CASTSNGQGIYNEQFF. The CDR3 nucleotides read TGTGCCAGCACTTCGAACGGTCAGGGCATCTACAATGAGCAGTTCTTC.

The chain couples TRBV4-2 to TRBJ2-2, with D possibly TRBD1 on 6 matching bases. Trimming stripped 0 bases from V and 7 bases from J, with 12 bases between. The CDR3 length is 15 residues. Germline values: CDR1 LGHNA, CDR2 YNFKEQ. The CDR3 sequence is CASSQDRGEGGELFF. Written as DNA, the CDR3 is TGTGCCAGCAGCCAAGACAGGGGAGAGGGCGGGGAGCTGTTTTTT.

This clone was found once. The gene calls are TRBV10-1 and TRBJ1-1; D perhaps matches TRBD1 (6 bases). The CDR3 spans 13 residues. Germline CDR1 WNHNN, CDR2 SYGVQD (reference sequence). The germline V and J ends were trimmed by 3 bases and 4 bases, with 9 bases remaining between them. The chain's CDR3 is CASSDGDTTEAFF. In DNA form, the CDR3 reads TGCGCCAGCAGTGACGGGGACACCACTGAAGCTTTCTTT.

The J gene is TRBJ2-2, the V gene TRBV7-3; D may be TRBD1 (5 bases). The germline CDR1 and CDR2 sequences are SGHTA and FQGTGA. V gave up 4 bases and J gave up 2 bases, with 11 bases separating them. This CDR3 contains 15 residues. The CDR3 spells CASSSPDSNTGELFF. The CDR3 DNA sequence: TGTGCCAGCAGCTCACCCGACAGTAACACCGGGGAGCTGTTTTTT.

The chain links TRBV27 to TRBJ1-2; 9 nucleotides match TRBD1. Germline V CDR1 and CDR2: MNHEY, SMNVEV (reference sequence). This CDR3 is built from 15 residues. J gave up 5 bases and V 4 bases, and 8 bases lay outside the gene matches. In nucleotides, the CDR3 is TGTGCCAGCAGTTCCCCGGGGACAGGGTCATATGGCTACACCTTC. Translation: CASSSPGTGSYGYTF.

The V and J genes are TRBV3-1 (or the pseudogene TRBV3-2) and TRBJ1-3; no clear D gene. The CDR3 length is 14 residues. V was clipped by 2 bases and J by 0 bases, with 5 bases between them. Germline V CDR1 and CDR2: LGHDT, YNNKEL (reference sequence). CDR3 loop: CASSQTGSGNTIYF. In DNA, the CDR3 is TGTGCCAGCAGCCAAACGGGCTCTGGAAACACCATATATTTT.